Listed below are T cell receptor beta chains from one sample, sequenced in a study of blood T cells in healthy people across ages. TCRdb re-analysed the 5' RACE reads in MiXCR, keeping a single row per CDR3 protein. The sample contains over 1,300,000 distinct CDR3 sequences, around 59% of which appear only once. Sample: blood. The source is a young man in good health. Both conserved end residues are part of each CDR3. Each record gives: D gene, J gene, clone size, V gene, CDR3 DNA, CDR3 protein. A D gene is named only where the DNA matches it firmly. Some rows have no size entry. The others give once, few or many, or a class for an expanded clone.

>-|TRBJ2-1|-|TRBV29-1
TGCAGCGTTAGACCCGACTACTACAATGAGCAGTTCTTC
CSVRPDYYNEQFF
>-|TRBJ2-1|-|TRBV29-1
TGCAGCGCCCGGGGATCCAGGGAAAACTCCTACGAGCAGTTCTTC
CSARGSRENSYEQFF
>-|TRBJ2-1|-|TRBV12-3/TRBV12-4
TGTGCCAGCAGTTTAGGAGGTGGGAGAGGGGATGAGCAGTTCTTC
CASSLGGGRGDEQFF
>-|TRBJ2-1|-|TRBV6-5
TGTGCCAGCAGTTCTGGGGGCGAGGTTGATGAGCAGTTCTTC
CASSSGGEVDEQFF
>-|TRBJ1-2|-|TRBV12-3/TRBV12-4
TGTGCCAGCAGTGTTACAGAGGCCCCGGGCTATGGCTACACCTTC
CASSVTEAPGYGYTF
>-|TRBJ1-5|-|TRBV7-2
TGTGCCAGCAATCTGGACCGTCTCAAGCCCCAGCATTTT
CASNLDRLKPQHF
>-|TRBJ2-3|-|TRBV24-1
TGTGCCACCAGTGATTTAACGGCAGGGGCAGATACGCAGTATTTT
CATSDLTAGADTQYF
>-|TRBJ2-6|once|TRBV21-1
TGTGCCAGCAGCAAGTATCCTCAGGGTTACTCTGGGGCCAACGTCCTGACTTTC
CASSKYPQGYSGANVLTF
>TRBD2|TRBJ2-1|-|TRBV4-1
TGCGCCAGCAGCCAAGAAGAATGGGTGGGTAGCGGGGAAACTTACAATGAGCAGTTCTTC
CASSQEEWVGSGETYNEQFF
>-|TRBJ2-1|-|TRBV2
TGTGCCAGCAGTTACGATGTTTCCAATGAGCAGTTCTTC
CASSYDVSNEQFF
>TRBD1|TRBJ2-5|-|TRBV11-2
TGTGCCAGCAGCGCAGGGACAGCAACCCAAGAGACCCAGTACTTC
CASSAGTATQETQYF
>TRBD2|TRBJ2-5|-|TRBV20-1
TGCAGTGCTGCCAGCGGGGGGGCCGTGGAGACCCAGTACTTC
CSAASGGAVETQYF
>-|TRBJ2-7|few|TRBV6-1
TGTGCCAGCAGTGAACCCGTAGGCATATCCTACGAGCAGTACTTC
CASSEPVGISYEQYF
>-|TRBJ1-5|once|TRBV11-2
TGTGCCAGCAGCATCTACGGGAACAATCAGCCCCAGCATTTT
CASSIYGNNQPQHF
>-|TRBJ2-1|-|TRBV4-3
TGCGCCAGCAGCCAAGATTTAAGGGGGGGCTATGCTGAGCAGTTCTTC
CASSQDLRGGYAEQFF
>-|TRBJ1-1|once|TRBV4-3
TGCGCCAGCAGCTTTGCGGCAAACACTGAAGCTTTCTTT
CASSFAANTEAFF
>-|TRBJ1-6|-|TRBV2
TGTGCCAGCAGTGACGTACTACAGAGAGTTAATAATTCACCCCTCCACTTT
CASSDVLQRVNNSPLHF
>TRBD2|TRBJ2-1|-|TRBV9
TGTGCCAGCAGCGTAAGCGGGGGGGCGGCTGAGCAGTTCTTC
CASSVSGGAAEQFF
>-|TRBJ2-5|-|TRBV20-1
TGCAGTGCTAGGTCCGGGAGAGAGACCCAGTACTTC
CSARSGRETQYF
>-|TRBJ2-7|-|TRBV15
TGTGCCACCAGCAGAGATATGGTCATGTACGAGCAGTACTTC
CATSRDMVMYEQYF
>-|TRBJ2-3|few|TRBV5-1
TGCGCCAGCAGCCGGATCAGTAGTACGCAGTATTTT
CASSRISSTQYF
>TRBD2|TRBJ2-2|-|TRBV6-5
TGTGCCAGCAGTTACTCGATTAGCGGGGGAGGAAACACCGGGGAGCTGTTTTTT
CASSYSISGGGNTGELFF
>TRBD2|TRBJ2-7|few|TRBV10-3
TGTGCCATCAGTGACCCGACTAGCGGGAGCTCCTACGAGCAGTACTTC
CAISDPTSGSSYEQYF
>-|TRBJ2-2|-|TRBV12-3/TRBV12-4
TGTGCCAGCAGAGGAGTCGCGAACACCGGGGAGCTGTTTTTT
CASRGVANTGELFF
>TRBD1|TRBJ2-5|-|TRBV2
TGTGCCAGCAGGGCCGACAGGGGAGAAGAGACCCAGTACTTC
CASRADRGEETQYF
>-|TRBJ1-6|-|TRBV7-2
TGTGCCAGCAGCTTATTAGCAAAATCAAATTCACCCCTCCACTTT
CASSLLAKSNSPLHF
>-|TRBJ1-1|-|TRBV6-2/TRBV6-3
TGTGCCAGCAGTTACGGACATTTGGGTGCTGAAGCTTTCTTT
CASSYGHLGAEAFF
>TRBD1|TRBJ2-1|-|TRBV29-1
TGCAGCGTCGGGGACAGGGGGCGCTTGCATGAGCAGTTCTTC
CSVGDRGRLHEQFF
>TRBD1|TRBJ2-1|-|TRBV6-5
TGTGCCAGCAGTTACGGGACAGGGGGCCGTGAGCAGTTCTTC
CASSYGTGGREQFF
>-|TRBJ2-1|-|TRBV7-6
TGTGCCAGCAGCTTATTAGGGCCCCACAATGAGCAGTTCTTC
CASSLLGPHNEQFF
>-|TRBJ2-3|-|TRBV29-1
TGCAGCGTCGGTGGCGGGTCTGGCACAGATACGCAGTATTTT
CSVGGGSGTDTQYF
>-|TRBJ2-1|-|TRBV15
TGTGCCACCAGCAGAGACCCGAGGATACGGTACAATGAGCAGTTCTTC
CATSRDPRIRYNEQFF
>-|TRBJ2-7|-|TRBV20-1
TGCAGTGCTAATCTTGTCTCCTACGAGCAGTACTTC
CSANLVSYEQYF
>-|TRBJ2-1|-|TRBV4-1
TGCGCCAGCAGCCAAGGGAGTGGGTTTGAGCAGTTCTTC
CASSQGSGFEQFF
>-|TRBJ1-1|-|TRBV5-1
TGCGCCAGCAGCTTGATCGGGCAGGCTGCGAACACTGAAGCTTTCTTT
CASSLIGQAANTEAFF
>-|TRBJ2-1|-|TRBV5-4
TGTGCCAGCAGCTTGGCGATTCCGGATGAGCAGTTCTTC
CASSLAIPDEQFF
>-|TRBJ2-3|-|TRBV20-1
TGCGGAGCGGGACAGTATACAGATACGCAGTATTTT
CGAGQYTDTQYF
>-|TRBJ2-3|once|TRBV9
TGTGCCAGCAGCCCCTCAGGGGCTAGCGGCACAGATACGCAGTATTTT
CASSPSGASGTDTQYF
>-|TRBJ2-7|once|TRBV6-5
TGTGCCAGCAGTTACTCGAACAGGGCAGTGGGTGAGCAGTACTTC
CASSYSNRAVGEQYF
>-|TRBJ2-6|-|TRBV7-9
TGTGCCAGCAGCGCCAGGGTTAGCGGGGCCAACGTCCTGACTTTC
CASSARVSGANVLTF
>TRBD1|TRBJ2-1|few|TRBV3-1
TGTGCCAGCAGCCGCAGCCCCACGGACAGGGTTTCCAATGAGCAGTTCTTC
CASSRSPTDRVSNEQFF
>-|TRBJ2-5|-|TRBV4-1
TGCGCCAGCAGCCAAGGGTCAGGCCTACAAGAGACCCAGTACTTC
CASSQGSGLQETQYF
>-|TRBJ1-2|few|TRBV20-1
TGCAGTGCTATAGGGGGCTACACCTTC
CSAIGGYTF
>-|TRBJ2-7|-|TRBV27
TGTGCCAGCAGTTATGGGGACCTCTACGAGCAGTACTTC
CASSYGDLYEQYF
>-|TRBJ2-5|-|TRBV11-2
TGTGCCAGCAGCTTAGCCTTACATACGAAGACCCAGTACTTC
CASSLALHTKTQYF
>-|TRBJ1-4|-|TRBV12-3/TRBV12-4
TGTGCCAGCAGCGCCGGGGGACACGTTAATGAAAAACTGTTTTTT
CASSAGGHVNEKLFF
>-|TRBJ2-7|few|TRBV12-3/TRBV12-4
TGTGCCAGCAGCCGCACTCCTACAGGGATCGAGCAGTACTTC
CASSRTPTGIEQYF
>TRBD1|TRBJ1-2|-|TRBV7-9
TGTGCCAGCAGCACCACACAGGGGGCGCTTTTCGTGTCTGGCTACACCTTC
CASSTTQGALFVSGYTF
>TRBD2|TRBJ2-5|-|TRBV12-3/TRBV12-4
TGTGCCAGCAGTTTAACCGGGAGGCGAGAGACCCAGTACTTC
CASSLTGRRETQYF
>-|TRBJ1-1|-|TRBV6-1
TGTGCCAGCAGTGAAGCAGGTGTCCGTGAAGCTTTCTTT
CASSEAGVREAFF
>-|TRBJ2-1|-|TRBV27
TGTGCCAGCCGGATGAGGGGGGCTAGGGATGAGCAGTTCTTC
CASRMRGARDEQFF